The 2 T cell receptor beta chains reported below all come from one sample, sequenced in a study of blood T cell repertoires in COVID-19. TCRdb's copy holds only in-frame clones and misses some; the assay was immunoSEQ multiplex PCR. The sample lists about 260,000 clones; over 80% were seen once. Sequencing was done on a sample of peripheral blood. The receptor source for this set is a woman aged 40 to 50 who had recovered from COVID-19.

The rearrangement joins TRBV30 to TRBJ1-1; D unresolved. The CDR3 spans 16 residues. The V end lost 3 bases, the J end lost 5 bases, and 22 bases lay between the germline ends. Germline values: CDR1 GTSNPN, CDR2 SVGIG (reference sequence). This chain's CDR3 is CAWRLRSGLRRTEAFF. In DNA form, the CDR3 reads TGTGCCTGGAGGCTTCGCTCCGGTCTACGGCGGACTGAAGCTTTCTTT.

The chain employs TRBV27 and TRBJ1-1; 8 bases line up with TRBD1. The CDR3 loop spans 14 amino acids. Germline CDR1 reads MNHEY; CDR2 reads SMNVEV (reference sequence). The V gene end was trimmed by 6 bases and the J gene end by 4 bases; junction bases not matched to a gene: 7. In nucleotides, the CDR3 is TGTGCCAGCAGCATGACAGGGGCGCGCACTGAAGCTTTCTTT. The encoded protein is CASSMTGARTEAFF.